This is a list of T cell receptor beta chains from one sample in a study of patients and donors after allogeneic stem cell transplantation. From the RT-PCR reads, TCRdb called clonotypes with MiXCR, one entry per CDR3 protein. This sample has about 160,000 distinct CDR3 sequences; roughly 35% occur once, and the top ten carry 50%. What was sequenced was blood, either unsorted or a sorted T cell fraction (not recorded which). The receptors shown here come from a human donor who was either an allogeneic HSCT recipient or a stem cell or donor lymphocyte infusion donor (not recorded which). It is not recorded whose cells these are; they may come from a transplant donor. Each CDR3 is given with its conserved first and last residue. The order of the fields is J gene, V gene, clone size, D gene, CDR3 protein, CDR3 DNA. The D gene is left open where the match is weak. A clone size is listed for some rows: how often the clone was seen (once, few, many), or a class if it is expanded.

>TRBJ1-1|TRBV6-5|many|TRBD1
CASSYSPTGADTEAFF
TGTGCCAGCAGTTACTCCCCGACAGGGGCGGACACTGAAGCTTTCTTT
>TRBJ1-3|TRBV9|-|-
CASSGPRGPSGNTIYF
TGTGCCAGCAGCGGACCAAGGGGCCCATCTGGAAACACCATATATTTT
>TRBJ1-2|TRBV6-6|-|-
CASSYGETGLEYGYTF
TGTGCCAGCAGTTACGGGGAGACAGGATTAGAGTATGGCTACACCTTC
>TRBJ1-5|TRBV6-5|few|-
CASSYRAGVSNQPQHF
TGTGCCAGCAGTTACAGAGCAGGGGTGAGCAATCAGCCCCAGCATTTT
>TRBJ1-2|TRBV12-3/TRBV12-4|few|TRBD1
CASTGGGANYGYTF
TGTGCCAGCACCGGAGGGGGCGCGAACTATGGCTACACCTTC
>TRBJ1-2|TRBV7-9|few|-
CASSQGGSHGYTF
TGTGCCAGCAGCCAAGGGGGTTCCCATGGCTACACCTTC
>TRBJ2-7|TRBV4-3|few|-
CASSQDFGRDYEQYF
TGCGCCAGCAGCCAAGATTTCGGCAGGGACTACGAGCAGTACTTC
>TRBJ1-6|TRBV15|few|-
CATSRKIPMNSPLHF
TGTGCCACCAGCAGAAAAATTCCAATGAATTCACCCCTCCACTTT
>TRBJ2-1|TRBV7-8|few|-
CASSKNPEQFF
TGTGCCAGCAGTAAAAATCCTGAGCAGTTCTTC
>TRBJ2-1|TRBV12-3/TRBV12-4|-|TRBD1
CATGTGNNEQFF
TGTGCCACCGGGACAGGGAACAATGAGCAGTTCTTC
>TRBJ1-1|TRBV6-6|-|-
CASTTWGGFEAFF
TGTGCCAGCACCACCTGGGGGGGGTTTGAAGCTTTCTTT
>TRBJ1-2|TRBV29-1|few|TRBD1
CSVDRATYGYTF
TGCAGCGTCGACAGGGCTACTTATGGCTACACCTTC
>TRBJ1-1|TRBV12-3/TRBV12-4|few|TRBD1
CATTPTGVNTEAFF
TGTGCCACTACCCCAACAGGGGTGAACACTGAAGCTTTCTTT
>TRBJ1-1|TRBV6-2/TRBV6-3|many|TRBD1
CASSWTGGTEAFF
TGTGCCAGCAGCTGGACAGGGGGGACTGAAGCTTTCTTT
>TRBJ1-5|TRBV10-3|-|-
CAISGEGNQPQHF
TGTGCCATCAGTGGGGAGGGGAATCAGCCCCAGCATTTT
>TRBJ1-6|TRBV3-1|few|TRBD1
CASSQEGQGISPLHF
TGTGCCAGCAGCCAAGAGGGACAGGGGATTTCACCCCTCCACTTT
>TRBJ1-1|TRBV12-3/TRBV12-4|many|-
CASSLISLASEAFF
TGTGCCAGCAGTTTAATCTCTCTGGCCAGTGAAGCTTTCTTT
>TRBJ1-6|TRBV6-5|-|-
CASSRMAGHSNSPLHF
TGTGCCAGCAGCCGGATGGCGGGACACTCAAATTCACCCCTCCACTTT
>TRBJ2-7|TRBV4-2|-|-
CASSQEGQFYEQYF
TGTGCCAGCAGCCAGGAAGGACAGTTCTACGAGCAGTACTTC
>TRBJ1-3|TRBV12-3/TRBV12-4|few|-
CASRDRWALGNTIYF
TGTGCCAGCAGGGATCGGTGGGCCCTTGGAAACACCATATATTTT
>TRBJ2-1|TRBV12-3/TRBV12-4|-|TRBD2
CASSTSGDHNEQFF
TGTGCCAGCAGTACTAGCGGGGACCACAATGAGCAGTTCTTC
>TRBJ1-5|TRBV7-2|-|-
CASSLSRTNQPQHF
TGTGCCAGCAGCTTGTCGAGAACTAATCAGCCCCAGCATTTT
>TRBJ1-1|TRBV3-1|-|-
CASSLLGRPNTEAFF
TGTGCCAGCAGCCTTCTGGGACGGCCGAACACTGAAGCTTTCTTT
>TRBJ2-3|TRBV5-1|few|TRBD2
CASRPGLAGADTQYF
TGCGCCAGCAGACCCGGACTAGCGGGGGCAGATACGCAGTATTTT
>TRBJ1-2|TRBV12-3/TRBV12-4|once|-
CASSSGPTYGYTF
TGTGCCAGCAGTTCCGGGCCTACGTATGGCTACACCTTC
>TRBJ2-6|TRBV28|-|-
CATSRSGANVLTF
TGTGCCACCTCCCGCTCTGGGGCCAACGTCCTGACTTTC
>TRBJ2-7|TRBV29-1|few|TRBD1
CSVWDRGSEQYF
TGCAGCGTTTGGGACAGGGGCTCCGAGCAGTACTTC
>TRBJ1-1|TRBV10-2|-|-
CASSEFRGPDTEAFF
TGCGCCAGCAGTGAGTTCCGGGGTCCGGACACTGAAGCTTTCTTT
>TRBJ2-2|TRBV20-1|few|-
CSARKPGELFF
TGCAGTGCAAGAAAACCCGGGGAGCTGTTTTTT
>TRBJ1-2|TRBV7-2|few|TRBD1
CASTPTGGGYTF
TGTGCCAGCACCCCAACAGGGGGAGGCTACACCTTC
>TRBJ1-5|TRBV6-6|many|-
CASSLPAEGYQPQHF
TGTGCCAGCAGTTTACCCGCCGAGGGTTATCAGCCCCAGCATTTT
>TRBJ1-4|TRBV12-3/TRBV12-4|few|-
CASSFAGEKLFF
TGTGCCAGCAGTTTCGCGGGGGAAAAACTGTTTTTT
>TRBJ1-1|TRBV29-1|few|-
CSVSLGSEAFF
TGCAGCGTATCTCTGGGATCTGAAGCTTTCTTT
>TRBJ1-5|TRBV7-9|few|TRBD1
CASSSGTGVQPQHF
TGTGCCAGCAGCTCCGGGACAGGAGTCCAGCCCCAGCATTTT
>TRBJ1-5|TRBV24-1|-|-
CATSDLSGEEPQHF
TGTGCCACCAGTGATTTGTCAGGGGAGGAGCCCCAGCATTTT
>TRBJ2-2|TRBV5-1|few|-
CASNGGPGELFF
TGCGCCAGCAACGGGGGCCCCGGGGAGCTGTTTTTT
>TRBJ1-3|TRBV5-1|few|-
CASTGQSGSGNTIYF
TGCGCCAGCACCGGACAGTCAGGCTCTGGAAACACCATATATTTT
>TRBJ2-7|TRBV6-6|few|-
CASSHGLEQYF
TGTGCCAGCAGTCACGGACTGGAGCAGTACTTC
>TRBJ1-2|TRBV28|-|-
CASSSGRDGLNYGYTF
TGTGCCAGCAGCTCGGGCCGGGACGGACTTAACTATGGCTACACCTTC
>TRBJ2-5|TRBV7-8|-|TRBD1
CASSFCYGTGGCKTQYF
TGTGCCAGCAGCTTCTGTTACGGGACAGGGGGCTGTAAGACCCAGTACTTC
>TRBJ1-1|TRBV24-1|few|TRBD1
CATSNRGYTEAFF
TGTGCCACCAGTAACAGGGGGTACACTGAAGCTTTCTTT
>TRBJ1-5|TRBV28|few|-
CASSLGGPGDQPQHF
TGTGCCAGCAGTCTAGGGGGGCCAGGGGATCAGCCCCAGCATTTT
>TRBJ1-6|TRBV3-1|few|-
CASSLRRGTGNSPLHF
TGTGCCAGCAGCCTCCGACGGGGAACTGGAAATTCACCCCTCCACTTT
>TRBJ2-1|TRBV20-1|few|-
CSARGQRVESSYNEQFF
TGCAGTGCTAGAGGCCAGCGGGTGGAGAGCTCCTACAATGAGCAGTTCTTC
>TRBJ1-1|TRBV3-1|many|-
CASSQDSNTEAFF
TGTGCCAGCAGCCAGGACTCGAACACTGAAGCTTTCTTT
>TRBJ1-4|TRBV20-1|few|-
CSATGTQEKLFF
TGCAGTGCCACCGGGACACAGGAAAAACTGTTTTTT
>TRBJ2-1|TRBV25-1|-|TRBD2
CASSDLAGGSYNEQFF
TGTGCCAGCAGTGATTTAGCGGGGGGCTCCTACAATGAGCAGTTCTTC
>TRBJ1-2|TRBV27|-|-
CASSLTSAFYYGYTF
TGTGCCAGCAGTTTAACGTCAGCGTTCTACTATGGCTACACCTTC
>TRBJ1-1|TRBV7-9|few|-
CASSRGHHPREAFF
TGTGCCAGCAGCCGAGGGCACCACCCCAGAGAAGCTTTCTTT
>TRBJ1-5|TRBV20-1|-|TRBD1
CSAGTDNNQPQHF
TGCAGTGCCGGGACAGATAACAATCAGCCCCAGCATTTT
>TRBJ1-1|TRBV12-3/TRBV12-4|few|-
CASSLLWGRDTEAFF
TGTGCCAGCAGTTTGTTGTGGGGCAGGGACACTGAAGCTTTCTTT
>TRBJ2-5|TRBV5-1|-|-
CASSLLQQFGETQYF
TGCGCCAGCAGCCTGCTACAGCAGTTTGGAGAGACCCAGTACTTC
>TRBJ1-1|TRBV10-2|-|-
CASSESVRRRDTKAFF
TGCGCCAGCAGTGAGTCAGTGAGACGGCGGGACACTAAAGCTTTCTTT
>TRBJ1-1|TRBV5-1|-|-
CATSASPNTEAFF
TGCGCCACCTCAGCCTCCCCGAACACTGAAGCTTTCTTT
>TRBJ1-1|TRBV9|few|-
CASGGGTGTEAFF
TGTGCCAGCGGAGGGGGGACGGGCACTGAAGCTTTCTTT